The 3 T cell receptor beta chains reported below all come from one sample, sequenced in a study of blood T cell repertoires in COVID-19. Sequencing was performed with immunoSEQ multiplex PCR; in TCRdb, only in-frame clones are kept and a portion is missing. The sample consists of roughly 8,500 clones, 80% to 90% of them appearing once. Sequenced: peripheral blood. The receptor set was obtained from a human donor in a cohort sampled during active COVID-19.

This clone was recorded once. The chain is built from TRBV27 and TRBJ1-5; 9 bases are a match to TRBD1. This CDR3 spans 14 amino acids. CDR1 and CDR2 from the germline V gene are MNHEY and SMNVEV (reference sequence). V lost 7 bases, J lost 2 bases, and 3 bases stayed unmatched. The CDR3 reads CASKRTGGNQPQHF. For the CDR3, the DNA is TGTGCCAGCAAACGGACAGGGGGCAATCAGCCCCAGCATTTT.

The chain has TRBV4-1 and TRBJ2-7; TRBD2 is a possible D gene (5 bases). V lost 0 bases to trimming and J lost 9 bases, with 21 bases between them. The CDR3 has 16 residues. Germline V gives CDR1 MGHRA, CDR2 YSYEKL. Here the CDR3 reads CASSQDRTVRLGGQYF. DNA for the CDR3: TGCGCCAGCAGCCAAGATCGTACGGTCCGCCTTGGAGGGCAGTACTTC.

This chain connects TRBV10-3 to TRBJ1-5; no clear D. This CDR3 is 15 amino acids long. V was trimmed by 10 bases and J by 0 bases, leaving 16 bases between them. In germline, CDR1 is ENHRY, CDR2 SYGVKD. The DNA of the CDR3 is TGTGCCACCGGGAAGGACCTAAATAGCAATCAGCCCCAGCATTTT. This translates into CATGKDLNSNQPQHF.